These 20 T cell receptor beta chains originate from one sample sequenced in a study of blood T cells in healthy people across ages. A second PCR, run for roughly 7 to 12 cycles, used a sample-barcoded 5' primer plus a J-beta primer mix. TCRdb ran MiXCR on the 5' RACE reads and lists one entry per CDR3 protein. Counted here are about a million distinct CDR3 sequences, 51% occurring once; the ten biggest clones make up about 20%. The sample comprised blood. These receptors were taken from a woman aged 60-70 years in good health.

The V gene is TRBV28, the J gene TRBJ2-1, with D possibly called TRBD1 or TRBD2 (5 bases each). Germline values: CDR1 MDHEN, CDR2 SYDVKM. V was shortened by 6 bases and J by 9 bases, with 6 bases between the two germline ends. CDR3 size: 10 residues. CDR3 protein: CASRRGEQFF. The CDR3 DNA follows: TGTGCCAGCAGGAGGGGTGAGCAGTTCTTC.

This clonotype was found a few times. The chain uses TRBV27 and TRBJ1-5; 8 bases fit TRBD1. CDR3 size: 14 residues. The J segment lost 7 bases and the V segment lost 3 bases, leaving 5 bases of the junction unmatched. Germline V gene data show CDR1 as MNHEY and CDR2 as SMNVEV (reference sequence). CDR3 DNA sequence: TGTGCCAGCAGTTTCGGACAGGGACAGCAGCCCCAGCATTTT. It translates to CASSFGQGQQPQHF.

On this clonotype: A read error may account for a junction end that differs from germline. The chain couples TRBV7-9 to TRBJ2-3; the D is unclear. CDR1 is SEHNR, CDR2 FQNEAQ, per germline (reference sequence). The CDR3 runs to 11 residues. The CDR3 DNA reads TGTGCCGGCAGCTTAACAGATGCGCAGTATTTT. Its translation is CAGSLTDAQYF.

This clonotype showed up just once. The chain carries TRBV20-1 and TRBJ2-7; 11 nucleotides line up with TRBD2. The end of the DNA aligns better with TRBJ2-5, so the J call may be wrong. Germline CDR1 reads DFQATT; CDR2 reads SNEGSKA (reference sequence). The CDR3 sequence is 16 residues long. In DNA, the CDR3 is TGCAGTGCTCCCGACCTAGCGGGAGGAGTAGGAGAGACCCAGTACTTC. The encoded protein is CSAPDLAGGVGETQYF.

This clonotype has only a few counts. The chain couples TRBV20-1 to TRBJ2-1; 9 nucleotides match TRBD2. CDR1 DFQATT and CDR2 SNEGSKA come from the germline V gene (reference sequence). This CDR3 region has 16 residues. With V trimmed by 0 bases and J by 7 bases, 10 bases remained unmatched. CDR3 loop: CSARDLAGGTNNEQFF. CDR3 nucleotide sequence: TGCAGTGCTAGAGATCTTGCGGGAGGGACCAATAATGAGCAGTTCTTC.

The table lists this clonotype with a few counts. J is TRBJ1-2 and V is TRBV27, with D tentatively TRBD1 (5 bases). Looked up from germline, CDR1 is MNHEY and CDR2 is SMNVEV (reference sequence). The CDR3 sequence is 14 residues long. The germline V and J ends were trimmed by 5 bases and 3 bases, with 13 bases remaining between them. CDR3 nucleotide sequence: TGTGCCAGCAGTCCCCGACAGACTTACTATGGCTACACCTTC. Protein sequence: CASSPRQTYYGYTF.

The rearrangement joins TRBV4-2 to TRBJ1-2; D not resolved. This CDR3 contains 18 residues. Trimming removed 0 bases from V and 5 bases from J, with 22 bases in between. The germline V gene encodes CDR1 LGHNA and CDR2 YNFKEQ. For the CDR3, the DNA is TGTGCCAGCAGCCAAGATGGGATGCTCGGGGAGGGTAGATATGGCTACACCTTC. Its protein product is CASSQDGMLGEGRYGYTF.

This sequence joins TRBV28 and TRBJ2-4; a weak D match, TRBD2 (5 bases). The CDR3 is made up of 12 amino acids. Germline V gene lookup returns CDR1 MDHEN and CDR2 SYDVKM. V lost 8 bases and J lost 6, with 11 bases in between. The CDR3 loop is CASRTGVNIQYF. CDR3 nucleotide sequence: TGTGCCAGCCGAACCGGGGTAAACATTCAGTACTTC. The full variable domain, its missing parts supplied by reference TRBV28 and TRBJ2-4, is DVKVTQSSRYLVKRTGEKVFLECVQDMDHENMFWYRQDPGLGLRLIYFSYDVKMKEKGDIPEGYSVSREKKERFSLILESASTNQTSMYLCASRTGVNIQYFGAGTRLSVL.

Concerning this clonotype: Possible read error: a much larger clone is one base away. This chain uses TRBV12-3 or TRBV12-4 with TRBJ2-4, with TRBD1 as a possible D gene (6 bases). The DNA end lines up better with TRBJ2-7; the J call may be wrong. The CDR3 has 14 amino acids. The CDR3 DNA sequence: TGTGCCAGCAGAGACAGGTCTAACCCCTACGAGCAGTACTTC. Translated: CASRDRSNPYEQYF.

The gene calls are TRBV13 and TRBJ2-5, with 8 bases fitting TRBD2. The J call may be in error: the DNA end matches TRBJ2-7 better. The CDR3 is 15 residues long. CDR1 and CDR2 (germline): PRHDT, FYEKMQ (reference sequence). The CDR3 nucleotides read TGTGCCAGCAGCTTAGAGTCGGGAGGGCCGAACGAGCAGTACTTC. Translation: CASSLESGGPNEQYF.

This clonotype was counted a few times. The chain has TRBV20-1 and TRBJ2-5; D not certain. CDR3 length: 13 residues. The germline CDR1 and CDR2 sequences are DFQATT and SNEGSKA (reference sequence). V was clipped by 5 bases and J by 7 bases, with 17 bases between them. The CDR3 bases are TGCAGTGCTTCGGGCCCAACTATAGGGACCCAGTACTTC. Residues: CSASGPTIGTQYF.

This clonotype was observed a handful of times. V and J are TRBV10-3 and TRBJ2-6, with D possibly being TRBD2 (5 bases). CDR1 is ENHRY, CDR2 SYGVKD, per germline. This CDR3 has 15 residues. The V end lost 6 bases, the J end lost 0 bases, and 9 bases lay between the germline ends. The chain's CDR3 is CAIRGERSGANVLTF. CDR3 nucleotide sequence: TGTGCCATCAGGGGAGAACGCTCTGGGGCCAACGTCCTGACTTTC.

This clonotype appeared many times. The chain recombines TRBV29-1 with TRBJ2-7; D ambiguous. CDR1 and CDR2 from the germline V gene are SQVTM and ANQGSEA. V was shortened by 4 bases and J by 1 base, with 11 bases between the two germline ends. The CDR3 has 13 amino acids. CDR3 in DNA: TGCAGCGTTGCTCGGACGGAGTCCTACGAGCAGTACTTC. It translates to CSVARTESYEQYF.

This clonotype was observed a single time. V usage is TRBV4-2 and J usage is TRBJ1-1; the match to TRBD1 covers 7 bases. The V and J ends lost 1 base and 0 bases, in that order; junction bases with no gene match: 8. The V gene's germline CDR1 is LGHNA and CDR2 YNFKEQ. The CDR3 length is 17 residues. The CDR3 coding sequence is TGTGCCAGCAGCCAAGTAAAAAGGGGGCGATTGAACACTGAAGCTTTCTTT. This codes for CASSQVKRGRLNTEAFF.

V and J are TRBV2 and TRBJ2-7; maybe TRBD1 (6 bases). The V end lost 9 bases, the J end lost 3 bases, and 18 bases lay between the germline ends. This CDR3 contains 14 residues. Germline V gene lookup returns CDR1 SNHLY and CDR2 FYNNEI. The CDR3 nucleotides read TGTGCCAGTATTAGAGAGGACAGTGACTACGAGCAGTACTTC. Its protein product is CASIREDSDYEQYF.

Remarks on this clonotype: A read error may produce the germline difference seen at one junction end. The CDR3 region has the DNA TGTAGTGCAACACGGGACACCTATGGCCACACCTTC. This codes for CSATRDTYGHTF. V is TRBV20-1 and J is TRBJ1-2; the D gene is possibly TRBD1 (6 bases). The V gene's germline CDR1 is DFQATT and CDR2 SNEGSKA (reference sequence). This CDR3 has 12 residues.

The gene calls are TRBV5-1 and TRBJ1-2; D might be TRBD1 (5 bases). The CDR3 runs 16 residues. Germline-derived CDR1 and CDR2 are SGHRS and YFSETQ. The germline V and J ends were trimmed by 7 bases and 4 bases, with 23 bases remaining between them. In DNA form, the CDR3 reads TGCGCCAGCGGCGCGGTCGGGGCTGAGGCACTCTATGGCTACACCTTC. Translation: CASGAVGAEALYGYTF.

V usage is TRBV7-9 and J usage is TRBJ2-7; TRBD1 agrees at 7 bases. Per the germline V gene, CDR1 is SEHNR and CDR2 is FQNEAQ (reference sequence). The V segment lost 1 base and the J segment 5 bases; nucleotides outside the gene matches: 11. CDR3 length equals 16 residues. The CDR3 is CASSLVRPTGSDEQYF. The CDR3 DNA is TGTGCCAGCAGCTTAGTAAGACCGACAGGGTCGGACGAGCAGTACTTC.

This clonotype was picked up a small number of times. The chain links TRBV4-1 to TRBJ2-7; D not certain. There are 15 residues in the CDR3. V was shortened by 1 base and J by 0 bases, with 10 bases between the two germline ends. CDR1 is MGHRA, CDR2 YSYEKL, per germline. Here the CDR3 DNA reads TGCGCCAGCAGCCAAGTTCTCGACAACTCCTACGAGCAGTACTTC. Translated: CASSQVLDNSYEQYF.

V usage is TRBV4-3 and J usage is TRBJ1-1; D may be TRBD1 (5 bases). Germline values: CDR1 LGHNA, CDR2 YSLEER. The length of the CDR3 is 14 residues. The V gene lost 4 bases and the J gene lost 5 bases, with 14 bases spanning the gap. The CDR3 region has the DNA TGCGCCAGCAGCCGGAGTCAGGGTAAGACTGAAGCTTTCTTT. Its translation is CASSRSQGKTEAFF.